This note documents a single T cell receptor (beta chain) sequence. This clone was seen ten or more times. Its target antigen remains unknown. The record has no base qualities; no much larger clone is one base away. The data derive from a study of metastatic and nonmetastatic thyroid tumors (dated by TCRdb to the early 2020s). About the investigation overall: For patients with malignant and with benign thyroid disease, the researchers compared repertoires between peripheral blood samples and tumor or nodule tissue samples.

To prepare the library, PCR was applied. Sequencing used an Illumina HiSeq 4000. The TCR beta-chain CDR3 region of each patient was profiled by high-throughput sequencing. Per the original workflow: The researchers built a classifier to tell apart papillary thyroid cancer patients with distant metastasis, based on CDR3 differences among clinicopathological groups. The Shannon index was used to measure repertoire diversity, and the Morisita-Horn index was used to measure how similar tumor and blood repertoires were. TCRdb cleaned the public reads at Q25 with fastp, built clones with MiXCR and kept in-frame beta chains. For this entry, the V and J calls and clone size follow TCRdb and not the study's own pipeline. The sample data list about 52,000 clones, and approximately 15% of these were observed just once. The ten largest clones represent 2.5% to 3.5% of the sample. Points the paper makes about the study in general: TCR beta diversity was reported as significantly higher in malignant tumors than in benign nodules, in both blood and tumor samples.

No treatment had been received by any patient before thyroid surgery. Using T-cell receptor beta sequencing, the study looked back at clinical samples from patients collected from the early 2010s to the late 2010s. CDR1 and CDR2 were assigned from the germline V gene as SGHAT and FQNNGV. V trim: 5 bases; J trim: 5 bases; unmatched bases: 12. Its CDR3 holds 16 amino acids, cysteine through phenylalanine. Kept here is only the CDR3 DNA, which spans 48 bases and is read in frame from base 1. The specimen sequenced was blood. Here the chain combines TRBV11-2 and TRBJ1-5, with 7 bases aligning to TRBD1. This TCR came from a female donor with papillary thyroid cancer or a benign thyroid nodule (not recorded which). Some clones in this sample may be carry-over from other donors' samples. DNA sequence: TGTGCCAGCAGCCCAAGGACAGGAATGGTTGATCAGCCCCAGCATTTT. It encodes CASSPRTGMVDQPQHF.